This T cell receptor (beta chain) originates from a study of PD-1 blockade in classical Hodgkin lymphoma. The CDR3 contains 14 residues. V was cut by 8 bases and J by 2 bases, with 14 bases left in between. The germline V gene encodes CDR1 LNHDA and CDR2 SQIVND (reference sequence). Comments on this clone: Its specificity is not known.

The study's findings and limits: Patients newly diagnosed and complete responders had comparable baseline diversity.

Documented time point: cycle 4 day 1 (C4D1), after six to seven weeks of nivolumab. Every patient had relapsed following autologous stem cell transplantation, and cohorts differed in brentuximab vedotin exposure. CD4+ T cells were purified from thawed PBMCs by magnetic negative selection. Some clones are missing from TCRdb's copy, which holds only in-frame ones; the method was immunoSEQ multiplex PCR. Here the sample spans roughly 30,000 clones, roughly 80% being singletons. The TCR comes from a human donor with classical Hodgkin lymphoma. The J gene is TRBJ2-3, the V gene TRBV19; maybe TRBD2 (5 bases). This material consisted of CD4+ T cells from blood, taken before the fourth cycle of nivolumab. The CDR3 DNA sequence: TGTGCCAGTGGTAAGGGAGAGATCACAGATACGCAGTATTTT. Encoded protein: CASGKGEITDTQYF.